The clone carrying this TCR beta chain was counted once. The sample is drawn from a study of blood T cell repertoires in COVID-19. Study-level background: The United States, Italy and Spain supplied acute and convalescent COVID-19 samples. Nucleic acid was either cDNA or gDNA, and it came from T cells, B-cell-depleted T cells, or PBMCs.

Per the study methods: How many nucleated cells were present was estimated from reference gene primer amplification. Assay used: immunoSEQ multiplex PCR; TCRdb lists only in-frame clones, some missing. From that table come the V and J calls and clone size; the DNA was used to work out D and trimming. This sample yields around 230,000 clones, of which about 82% are seen a single time; about 5.1% belongs to the top ten. Enrolled during active infection, Seattle patients were then followed longitudinally. CDR1 is MDHEN, CDR2 SYDVKM, per germline. Trimming at V came to 10 bases and at J to 4 bases, leaving 10 bases not matched to a gene. The CDR3 runs 13 residues.

The chain recombines TRBV28 with TRBJ2-7; TRBD2 agrees at 7 bases. The sequenced sample was peripheral blood. This clonotype originated in a man aged 45-65 years with COVID-19, enrolled during active disease. The CDR3 sequence: CATNMRGYYEQYF. CDR3 nucleotides: TGTGCCACTAACATGCGGGGGTATTACGAGCAGTACTTC.